Below are 6 T cell receptor beta chains sequenced from a single sample in a study of blood T cell repertoires in COVID-19. Assay used: immunoSEQ multiplex PCR; TCRdb lists only in-frame clones, some missing. The profile covers 250,000 to 300,000 clones, with 83% appearing a single time and roughly 4.5% taken by the ten largest. The sample comprised peripheral blood. The origin of the receptors is a man in his fifties or sixties who had recovered from COVID-19.

This clone was observed once. This rearrangement joins TRBV3-1 (or the pseudogene TRBV3-2) to TRBJ1-2, with D maybe TRBD1 (5 bases). Germline CDR1 reads LGHDT; CDR2 reads YNNKEL (reference sequence). Trimming shortened V by 2 bases and J by 2 bases, and 9 bases separated the two germline ends. The length of the CDR3 is 14 residues. CDR3 nucleotides: TGTGCCAGCAGCCAACCAGGGCTCAACTATGGCTACACCTTC. It yields the protein CASSQPGLNYGYTF.

The rearrangement uses TRBV12-2 and TRBJ2-5; the table's D call of TRBD2 was not tested on the DNA. TRBV12-2 is designated a pseudogene. The CDR3 is 16 amino acids. CDR3 sequence reads: CASRLVFRGSGETQYF. CDR3 nucleotides: TGTGCAAGTCGCTTAGTTTTTCGGGGTAGCGGGGAGACCCAGTACTTC.

This clone appeared a few times. The rearrangement links TRBV7-9 to TRBJ2-5, with D perhaps matching TRBD1 (7 bases). V lost 0 bases to trimming and J lost 0 bases, with 11 bases between them. Germline V gene lookup returns CDR1 SEHNR and CDR2 FQNEAQ (reference sequence). There are 16 residues in the CDR3. The CDR3 region is CASSLAAGGYQETQYF. CDR3 nucleotide sequence: TGTGCCAGCAGCTTAGCCGCAGGGGGGTACCAAGAGACCCAGTACTTC. The whole variable domain, remainder taken from reference TRBV7-9 and TRBJ2-5, is DTGVSQNPRHKITKRGQNVTFRCDPISEHNRLYWYRQTLGQGPEFLTYFQNEAQLEKSRLLSDRFSAERPKGSFSTLEIQRTEQGDSAMYLCASSLAAGGYQETQYFGPGTRLLVL.

Only a few counts were recorded for this clone. The chain employs TRBV7-8 and TRBJ2-3; possible D gene TRBD2, 6 bases. CDR1 and CDR2 (germline): SGHVS, FQNEAQ. CDR3 size: 16 residues. V lost 1 base and J 5 bases, leaving 16 bases between the germline ends. The CDR3 region has the DNA TGTGCCAGCAGCTTAGTTGGGTCGGGAGTGGGAGATACGCAGTATTTT. Translating gives CASSLVGSGVGDTQYF. Full variable domain (remainder filled in from reference TRBV7-8 and TRBJ2-3): GAGVSQSPRYKVAKRGQDVALRCDPISGHVSLFWYQQALGQGPEFLTYFQNEAQLDKSGLPSDRFFAERPEGSVSTLKIQRTQQEDSAVYLCASSLVGSGVGDTQYFGPGTRLTVL.

The genes are TRBV15 and TRBJ1-2; D is undetermined. V was shortened by 5 bases and J by 6 bases, with 19 bases between the two germline ends. There are 15 residues in the CDR3. Germline V gene sequence: CDR1 LNHNV, CDR2 YYDKDF (reference sequence). The CDR3 nucleotides read TGTGCCACCAGCTATCGGGGTGAGAGAGGAGATGGCTACACCTTC. It is translated as CATSYRGERGDGYTF.

The rearrangement uses TRBV29-1 and TRBJ1-2, with D possibly TRBD1 on 6 matching bases. Trimming removed 3 bases at V and 2 bases at J, with 10 bases between. Germline lookup yields CDR1 SQVTM and CDR2 ANQGSEA. The length of the CDR3 is 13 residues. CDR3 region: CSVDRGKNYGYTF. CDR3 in DNA: TGCAGCGTTGACAGGGGAAAGAACTATGGCTACACCTTC.